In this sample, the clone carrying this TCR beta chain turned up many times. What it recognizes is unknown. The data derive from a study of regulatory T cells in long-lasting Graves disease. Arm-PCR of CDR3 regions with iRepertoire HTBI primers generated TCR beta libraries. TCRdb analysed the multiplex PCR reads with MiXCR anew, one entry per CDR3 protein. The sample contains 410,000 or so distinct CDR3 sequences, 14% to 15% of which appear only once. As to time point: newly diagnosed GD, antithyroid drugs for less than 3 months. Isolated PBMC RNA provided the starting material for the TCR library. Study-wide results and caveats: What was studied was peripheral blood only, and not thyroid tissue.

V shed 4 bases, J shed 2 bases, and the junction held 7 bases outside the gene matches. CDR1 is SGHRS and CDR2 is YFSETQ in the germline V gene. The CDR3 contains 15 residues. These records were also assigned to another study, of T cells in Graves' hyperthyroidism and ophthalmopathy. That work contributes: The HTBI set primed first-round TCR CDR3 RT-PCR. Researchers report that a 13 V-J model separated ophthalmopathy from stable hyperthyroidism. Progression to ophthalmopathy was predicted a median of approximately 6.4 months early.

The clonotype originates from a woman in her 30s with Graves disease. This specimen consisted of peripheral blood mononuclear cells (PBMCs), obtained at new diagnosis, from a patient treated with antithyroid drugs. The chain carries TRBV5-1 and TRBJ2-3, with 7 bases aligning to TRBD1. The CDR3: CASSKAGTDTDTQYF. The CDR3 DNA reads TGCGCCAGCAGCAAAGCCGGGACAGACACAGATACGCAGTATTTT.